Presented here are 23 T cell receptor beta chains from one specimen sequenced in a study of blood T cell repertoires in COVID-19. The method was immunoSEQ multiplex PCR; TCRdb's version includes in-frame clones alone and lacks a portion of them. The sample includes over 80,000 clones, 91% of them seen just once. The source material was peripheral blood. All receptors come from a human donor with active COVID-19. The donor label of this sample is uncertain.

CDR3 in amino acids: CASSLERGNEQFF. The CDR3 bases are TGTGCCAGCAGCTTAGAGAGGGGGAATGAGCAGTTCTTC. This chain links TRBV14 with TRBJ2-1, with D maybe TRBD1 (6 bases). Deletions cut 5 bases from V and 7 bases from J, with 12 bases between. CDR3 length: 13 amino acids. Germline lookup yields CDR1 SGHDN and CDR2 FVKESK.

The chain uses TRBV5-1 and TRBJ1-1, with D perhaps matching TRBD1 (5 bases). The germline V and J ends were trimmed by 0 bases and 0 bases, with 9 bases remaining between them. CDR1 SGHRS and CDR2 YFSETQ come from the germline V gene. CDR3 length: 15 amino acids. The CDR3 region has the DNA TGCGCCAGCAGCTTGGGACAGCGAATGAACACTGAAGCTTTCTTT. Translation: CASSLGQRMNTEAFF.

The rearrangement uses TRBV6-5 and TRBJ1-2; no definite D call. Looked up from germline, CDR1 is MNHEY and CDR2 is SVGAGI. The CDR3 runs to 12 residues. Trimming left V 6 bases short and J 5 bases short, with 10 bases between. The CDR3 spells CASRREGYGYTF. CDR3 sequence (DNA): TGTGCCAGCAGACGGGAGGGTTATGGCTACACCTTC.

The chain couples TRBV6-2 or TRBV6-3 to TRBJ2-3; TRBD2 matches at 7 bases. J was trimmed by 0 bases and V by 2 bases; bases with no gene match: 14. This CDR3 is built from 19 residues. Germline V gene sequence: CDR1 MNHEY, CDR2 SVGEGT. CDR3 sequence reads: CASSYTPRTRKGSTDTQYF. CDR3 coding DNA: TGTGCCAGCAGTTACACCCCTAGGACTAGAAAGGGGAGCACAGATACGCAGTATTTT.

The chain joins TRBV2 to TRBJ2-2; maybe TRBD2 (6 bases). This CDR3 region has 16 residues. The ends were cut back, 2 bases at V and 4 bases at J, with 14 bases in the middle. Germline V lookup: CDR1 SNHLY, CDR2 FYNNEI. CDR3 sequence (DNA): TGTGCCAGCAGTGAACGGGAGAGGGATGGCACCGGGGAGCTGTTTTTT. Residues: CASSERERDGTGELFF.

This clone was observed a few times. The V gene is TRBV5-4, the J gene TRBJ1-1, with D possibly being TRBD1 (5 bases). In germline, CDR1 is SGHNT, CDR2 YYREEE (reference sequence). V was clipped by 4 bases and J by 7 bases, with 14 bases between them. The CDR3 totals 13 residues. The CDR3 spells CASSLPARGEAFF. The CDR3 DNA follows: TGTGCCAGCAGCCTCCCGGCTAGGGGTGAAGCTTTCTTT.

The chain uses TRBV19 and TRBJ2-5; 15 nucleotides match TRBD2. The junction had 7 bases not matched to a gene; V was cut back by 3 bases and J by 2 bases. The CDR3 spans 18 residues. Germline-derived CDR1 and CDR2 are LNHDA and SQIVND (reference sequence). CDR3 bases: TGTGCCAGTAGTATTCGGACTAGCGGGGGGGCTCGTCAAGAGACCCAGTACTTC. It codes for CASSIRTSGGARQETQYF.

The chain uses TRBV2 and TRBJ1-1; 7 nucleotides align to TRBD1. CDR1 is SNHLY and CDR2 is FYNNEI in the germline V gene. The CDR3 length is 13 residues. CDR3 loop: CAIRDRGRTEAFF. DNA of the CDR3: TGTGCGATTAGGGACAGAGGTAGGACTGAAGCTTTCTTT.

The rearrangement joins TRBV5-6 to TRBJ1-1; 12 bases agree with TRBD1. The length of the CDR3 is 17 residues. Germline loops: CDR1 SGHDT, CDR2 YYEEEE. Trimming at V came to 2 bases and at J to 10 bases, leaving 15 bases not matched to a gene. For the CDR3, the DNA is TGTGCCAGCAGCTTCCGTGGGGACAGGGGGCGCGCACAGGGAGCTTTCTTT. Translation gives CASSFRGDRGRAQGAFF.

The chain has TRBV5-5 and TRBJ2-7; the match to TRBD1 covers 8 bases. J lost 3 bases, V lost 0 bases, and 11 bases had no gene match. Germline values: CDR1 SGHKS, CDR2 YYEKEE (reference sequence). This CDR3 has 17 amino acids. The CDR3 here is CASSLAGVTGDLYEQYF. The CDR3 bases are TGTGCCAGCAGCTTGGCTGGGGTGACAGGGGATCTCTACGAGCAGTACTTC.

V and J are TRBV7-2 and TRBJ2-1, with 7 bases aligning to TRBD2. The V gene's germline CDR1 is SGHTA and CDR2 FQGNSA. Trimming at V came to 7 bases and at J to 12 bases, leaving 6 bases not matched to a gene. The CDR3 loop spans 11 amino acids. CDR3 in DNA: TGTGCCAGCACCCGGGGGGTATGGCAGTTCTTC. Protein product: CASTRGVWQFF.

The chain employs TRBV2 and TRBJ2-4; 9 bases fit TRBD1. CDR1 and CDR2 from the germline V gene are SNHLY and FYNNEI. Trimming removed 6 bases from V and 3 bases from J; junction bases left unmatched: 12. The CDR3 loop spans 17 amino acids. CDR3 residues: CASRLRTGEYGKNIQYF. For the CDR3, the DNA is TGTGCCAGCAGACTCAGGACAGGGGAGTATGGCAAAAACATTCAGTACTTC.

V is TRBV25-1 and J is TRBJ1-2, with D tentatively TRBD1 (5 bases). V lost 5 bases, J lost 5 bases, and 12 bases lay in between. The CDR3 loop spans 13 amino acids. Looked up from germline, CDR1 is MGHDK and CDR2 is SYGVNS. The CDR3 bases are TGTGCCAGCAGTTCCTACAAGGGGTATGGCTACACCTTC. Protein: CASSSYKGYGYTF.

The chain has TRBV12-5 and TRBJ2-5; the D is unclear. CDR3 size: 12 residues. V lost 1 base, J lost 3 bases, and 3 bases lay in between. Germline CDR1 LGHNT, CDR2 FRNRAP. In nucleotides, the CDR3 is TGTGCTAGTGGTTTGGCAAAAGAGACCCAGTACTTC. Translating it yields CASGLAKETQYF.

For the CDR3, the DNA is TGTGCCAGCAGTTTAGGACTCTCCTACGAGCAGTACTTC. It codes for CASSLGLSYEQYF. The chain uses TRBV27 and TRBJ2-7, with a possible D match to TRBD2 (5 bases). Germline V gives CDR1 MNHEY, CDR2 SMNVEV (reference sequence). This CDR3 has 13 residues. Trimming shortened V by 2 bases and J by 0 bases, and 5 bases separated the two germline ends.

This rearrangement joins TRBV7-9 to TRBJ2-7; the D gene is possibly TRBD1 (5 bases). Looked up from germline, CDR1 is SEHNR and CDR2 is FQNEAQ (reference sequence). V lost 5 bases and J 3 bases, leaving 8 bases between the germline ends. There are 12 residues in the CDR3. CDR3 coding DNA: TGTGCCAGCAGCCCAGGGTACTACGAGCAGTACTTC. Its protein is CASSPGYYEQYF.

The chain joins TRBV19 to TRBJ1-2; 9 bases map to TRBD1. Germline values: CDR1 LNHDA, CDR2 SQIVND (reference sequence). The CDR3 consists of 19 residues. With 3 bases clipped from V and 6 bases from J, the junction kept 20 bases outside the gene matches. CDR3 nucleotides: TGTGCCAGTAGTATGGCGGTCAGGGACAGGGAGGAAATAGGGGATGGCTACACCTTC. Its translation: CASSMAVRDREEIGDGYTF.

The chain carries TRBV3-1 (or the pseudogene TRBV3-2) and TRBJ1-2; D is ambiguous. The CDR3 extends over 11 amino acids. V lost 0 bases to trimming and J lost 6 bases, with 2 bases between them. CDR1 and CDR2 from the germline V gene are LGHDT and YNNKEL (reference sequence). The CDR3: CASSQDNGYTF. The CDR3 nucleotides are TGTGCCAGCAGCCAAGACAATGGCTACACCTTC.

The V gene is TRBV5-6, the J gene TRBJ2-3; no definite D call. Germline V gene data show CDR1 as SGHDT and CDR2 as YYEEEE. V was pared by 0 bases and J by 5 bases, with 7 bases between. The CDR3 sequence is 13 residues long. This CDR3 is CASSLAPGDTQYF. CDR3 coding DNA: TGTGCCAGCAGCTTGGCCCCGGGAGATACGCAGTATTTT.

This rearrangement joins TRBV23-1 to TRBJ2-3, with D perhaps TRBD1 (6 bases). TRBV23-1 counts as an open reading frame of uncertain function. The CDR3 is 21 residues long. Trimming shortened V by 3 bases and J by 4 bases, and 32 bases separated the two germline ends. In DNA form, the CDR3 reads TGCGCCAGCAGTCAGGGGGCCCGACCTCACCTCACTGCCCTTTGGGCAGATACGCAGTATTTT. It is translated as CASSQGARPHLTALWADTQYF.

The chain employs TRBV11-1 and TRBJ2-1; 8 bases map to TRBD1. J gave up 0 bases and V 4 bases, and 5 bases lay outside the gene matches. The CDR3 extends over 16 amino acids. Per the germline V gene, CDR1 is SGHAT and CDR2 is FQDESV (reference sequence). The CDR3 protein is CASSSNGQGSYNEQFF. CDR3 DNA: TGTGCCAGCAGCTCGAATGGACAGGGCTCCTACAATGAGCAGTTCTTC.

This chain joins TRBV28 and TRBJ2-7; possible D gene TRBD1, 6 bases. There are 14 residues in the CDR3. CDR1 is MDHEN and CDR2 is SYDVKM in the germline V gene. V lost 3 bases and J lost 6, with 15 bases in between. CDR3 sequence (DNA): TGTGCCAGCAGTTTCGTGGGGGCGCGTGGCGAGCAGTACTTC. Translating it yields CASSFVGARGEQYF.

The rearrangement joins TRBV6-1 to TRBJ1-5; TRBD1 might be the D (5 bases). The CDR3 spans 15 residues. The V end was cut by 0 bases, the J end by 7 bases, with 13 bases between. Germline lookup yields CDR1 MNHNS and CDR2 SASEGT. The CDR3 sequence: CASSEANRGGQPQHF. CDR3 sequence (DNA): TGTGCCAGCAGTGAAGCGAATAGGGGAGGCCAGCCCCAGCATTTT.